The rows below give T cell receptor beta chains drawn from one sample of a study of glioma-infiltrating T cells. MiXCR, applied by TCRdb to the multiplex PCR reads, yields one record per CDR3 protein. The sample shows about 180,000 distinct CDR3 sequences, about 40% of them seen only once. Input material: glioma tissue, nonneoplastic brain tissue, or PBMCs (not recorded which). Source of these receptors: a human donor with low-grade glioma or glioblastoma, undergoing nonglioma brain surgery, or in good health (not recorded which). CDR3s include the opening cysteine and the closing phenylalanine or tryptophan. The D gene is left open where the match is weak.

j_gene: TRBJ2-1
v_gene: TRBV20-1
d_gene: TRBD2
CDR3aa: CSARTPGLAESSYNEQFF

j_gene: TRBJ2-7
v_gene: TRBV29-1
d_gene: TRBD2
CDR3aa: CSVQGGGRAYEQYF

j_gene: TRBJ2-1
v_gene: TRBV10-3
d_gene: TRBD2
CDR3aa: CAISPTSGSRGNEQFF

j_gene: TRBJ1-4
v_gene: TRBV2
d_gene: -
CDR3aa: CATGAARTNEKLFF

j_gene: TRBJ1-1
v_gene: TRBV24-1
d_gene: -
CDR3aa: CATSTGGRQAFF

j_gene: TRBJ2-1
v_gene: TRBV6-1
d_gene: -
CDR3aa: CASQFIGGARVRSYNEQFF

j_gene: TRBJ1-5
v_gene: TRBV12-3/TRBV12-4
d_gene: -
CDR3aa: CASRLSGRADQPQHF

j_gene: TRBJ2-3
v_gene: TRBV7-2
d_gene: -
CDR3aa: CASSLAPAGGTDTQYF

j_gene: TRBJ2-1
v_gene: TRBV12-3/TRBV12-4
d_gene: -
CDR3aa: CASSSVRFWYEQFF

j_gene: TRBJ2-1
v_gene: TRBV28
d_gene: -
CDR3aa: CASSRLSSYNEQFF